One and the same sample provided the 4 T cell receptor beta chains below, sequenced in a study of shared clonotypes between healthy human individuals. The data were produced by immunoSEQ multiplex PCR, yet TCRdb's version contains in-frame clones alone and is incomplete. This table holds about 1.5 million clones, 95% to 99% found once. The sequenced material came from naive CD4+ T cells sorted from blood. Indicated subset: CD45RA+ positively selected. The receptor set was obtained from a man younger than 45 in good health.

The CDR3 is CASNRDRAPDTQYF. In nucleotides, the CDR3 is TGTGCCAGCAACCGAGACAGGGCACCAGATACGCAGTATTTT. The rearrangement links TRBV9 to TRBJ2-3; TRBD1 aligns across 7 bases. From germline, CDR1 is SGDLS and CDR2 YYNGEE. V lost 6 bases and J lost 4; bases outside the gene matches: 8. The CDR3 runs 14 residues.

In its sample, this clone was seen once. The rearrangement links TRBV5-3 to TRBJ2-2, with TRBD2 matching 8 bases. TRBV5-3 is designated an ORF whose function remains uncertain. V was clipped by 1 base and J by 4 bases; unmatched bases: 12. The CDR3 runs 18 residues. The CDR3 reads CARSLCTGGPGVTGELFF. Here the CDR3 DNA reads TGTGCCAGAAGCTTGTGTACGGGAGGGCCAGGAGTCACCGGGGAGCTGTTTTTT.

This chain links TRBV11-2 with TRBJ2-3; 7 nucleotides match TRBD2. The CDR3 extends over 15 amino acids. Germline V gene lookup returns CDR1 SGHAT and CDR2 FQNNGV. V gave up 1 base and J gave up 8 bases; unmatched junction bases: 9. CDR3 protein: CASSLGGGRSTTQYF. The DNA of the CDR3 is TGTGCCAGCAGCTTAGGTGGCGGGAGATCGACTACGCAGTATTTT.

CDR3 bases: TGTGCCAGCAGTTTATCGGGGTTAAGATACGAGCAGTACTTC. Translation: CASSLSGLRYEQYF. The chain employs TRBV27 and TRBJ2-7; D unresolved. The CDR3 length is 14 residues. V shed 0 bases and J shed 4 bases, with 10 bases lying between them. Germline CDR1 reads MNHEY; CDR2 reads SMNVEV (reference sequence).